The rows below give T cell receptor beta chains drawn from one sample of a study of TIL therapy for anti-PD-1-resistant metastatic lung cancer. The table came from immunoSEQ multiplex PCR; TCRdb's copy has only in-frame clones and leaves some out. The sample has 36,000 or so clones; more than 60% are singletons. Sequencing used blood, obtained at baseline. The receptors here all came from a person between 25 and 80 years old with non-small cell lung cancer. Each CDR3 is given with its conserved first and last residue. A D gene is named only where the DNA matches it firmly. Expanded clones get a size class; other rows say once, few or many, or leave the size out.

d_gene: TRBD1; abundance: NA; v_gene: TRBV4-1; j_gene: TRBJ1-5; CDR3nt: TGCGCCAGCAGCCAAGAATTAACAGGGGCCTATCAGCCCCAGCATTTT; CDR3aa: CASSQELTGAYQPQHF
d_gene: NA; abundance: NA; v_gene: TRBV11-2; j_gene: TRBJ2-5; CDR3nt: TGTGCCAGCAGCCCTTGGAGGGCCAAAGAGACCCAGTACTTC; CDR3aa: CASSPWRAKETQYF
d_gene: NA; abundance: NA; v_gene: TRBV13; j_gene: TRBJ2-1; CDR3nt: TGTGCCAGCGCCCTGACCGGGAACAACTACAATGAGCAGTTCTTC; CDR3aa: CASALTGNNYNEQFF
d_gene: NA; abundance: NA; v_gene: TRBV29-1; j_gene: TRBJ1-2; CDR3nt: TGCAGCGTTGGAGCAGGGGAAAACTATGGCTACACCTTC; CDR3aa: CSVGAGENYGYTF
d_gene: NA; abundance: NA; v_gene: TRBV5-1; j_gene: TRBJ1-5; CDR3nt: TGCGCCAGCAGTCGGGACGGACCCCCGCCCCAGCATTTT; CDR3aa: CASSRDGPPPQHF
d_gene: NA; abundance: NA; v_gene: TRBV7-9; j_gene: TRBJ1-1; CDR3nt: TGTGCCAGCAGCTTAGTAGACCGAGATACCCCCGAAGCTTTCTTT; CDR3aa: CASSLVDRDTPEAFF
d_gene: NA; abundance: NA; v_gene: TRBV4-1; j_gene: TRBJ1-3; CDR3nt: TGCGCCAGCAGCTCCCGGGCCGCTCGCCCAGACACCATATATTTT; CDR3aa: CASSSRAARPDTIYF
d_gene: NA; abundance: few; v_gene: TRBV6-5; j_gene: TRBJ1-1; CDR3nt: TGTGCCAGCAGTCCCCCAGGGTTGACTGAAGCTTTCTTT; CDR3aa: CASSPPGLTEAFF
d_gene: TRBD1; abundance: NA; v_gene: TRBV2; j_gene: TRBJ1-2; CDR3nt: TGTGCCAGCATGGACAGGGATGAGGGCTACACCTTC; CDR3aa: CASMDRDEGYTF
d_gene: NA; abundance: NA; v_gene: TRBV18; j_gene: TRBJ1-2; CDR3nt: TGTGCCAGCTCACCTGACTATGGCTACACCTTC; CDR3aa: CASSPDYGYTF
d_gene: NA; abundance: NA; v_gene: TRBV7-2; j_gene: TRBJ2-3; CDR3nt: TGTGCCAGCAGCGCTTGGGATAGCACAGATACGCAGTATTTT; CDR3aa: CASSAWDSTDTQYF
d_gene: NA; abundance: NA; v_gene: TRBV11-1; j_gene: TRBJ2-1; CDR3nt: TGTGCCAGCAGCCCTAGGCCTGGACGAGGGTTCGATGAGCAGTTCTTC; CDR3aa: CASSPRPGRGFDEQFF
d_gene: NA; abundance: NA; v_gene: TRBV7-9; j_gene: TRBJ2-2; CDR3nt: TGTGCCAGCAGCTTTTTTGGGGCGCGAGGCGGGGAGCTGTTTTTT; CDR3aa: CASSFFGARGGELFF
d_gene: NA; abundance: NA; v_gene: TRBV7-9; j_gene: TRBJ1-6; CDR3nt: TGTGCCAGCAGTCCGGACGGGGCCTATAATTCACCCCTCCACTTT; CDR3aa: CASSPDGAYNSPLHF
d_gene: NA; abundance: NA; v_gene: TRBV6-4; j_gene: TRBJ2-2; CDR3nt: TGTGCCAGCAGTTTGGCGACTTCCACCGGGGAGCTGTTTTTT; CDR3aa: CASSLATSTGELFF
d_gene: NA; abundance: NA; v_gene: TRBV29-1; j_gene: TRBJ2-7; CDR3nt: TGCAGCGTTCGGCGGGGATCCTACGAGCAGTACTTC; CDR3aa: CSVRRGSYEQYF
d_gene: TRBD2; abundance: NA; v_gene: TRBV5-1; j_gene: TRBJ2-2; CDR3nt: TGCGCCAGCAGCTTGACCCGGGCGGGAGGAACGAACACCGGGGAGCTGTTTTTT; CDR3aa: CASSLTRAGGTNTGELFF
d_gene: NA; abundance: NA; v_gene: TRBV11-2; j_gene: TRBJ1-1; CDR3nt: TGTGCCAGCAGTATTGGCGCGGGGCTCGCTGAAGCTTTCTTT; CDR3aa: CASSIGAGLAEAFF
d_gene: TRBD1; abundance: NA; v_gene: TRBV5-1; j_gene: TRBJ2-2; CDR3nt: TGCGCCAGCAGCCTCTATACAGGGGTAGACGAGGAGCTGTTTTTT; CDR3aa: CASSLYTGVDEELFF
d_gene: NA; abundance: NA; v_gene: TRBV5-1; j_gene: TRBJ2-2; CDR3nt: TGCGCCAGCAGCTTGGCCCTAGGGAACACCGGGGAGCTGTTTTTT; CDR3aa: CASSLALGNTGELFF
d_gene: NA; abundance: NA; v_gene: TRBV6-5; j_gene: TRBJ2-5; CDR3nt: TGTGCCAGCAGTTACGGCGGGGATAGGGGGACCCAGTACTTC; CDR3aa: CASSYGGDRGTQYF
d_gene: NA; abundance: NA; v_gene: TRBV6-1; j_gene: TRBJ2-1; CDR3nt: TGTGCCAGCAGTGAAACGCTAGCGAGCTCCTACAATGAGCAGTTCTTC; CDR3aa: CASSETLASSYNEQFF
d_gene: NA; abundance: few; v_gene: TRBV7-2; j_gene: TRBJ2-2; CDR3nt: TGTGCCAGCAGCTTAATAGGCGATAAGCGGAACACCGGGGAGCTGTTTTTT; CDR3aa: CASSLIGDKRNTGELFF
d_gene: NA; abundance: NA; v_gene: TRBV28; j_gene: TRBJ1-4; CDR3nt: TGTGCCAGCAGTCGGACAACCCAAGTGTCGATGCGGCTGTTTTTT; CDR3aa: CASSRTTQVSMRLFF
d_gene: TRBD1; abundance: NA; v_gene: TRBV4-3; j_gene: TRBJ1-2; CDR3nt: TGCGCCAGCAGCCAAGATAGGGCAGGGGGCAGGGGCTACACCTTC; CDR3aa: CASSQDRAGGRGYTF
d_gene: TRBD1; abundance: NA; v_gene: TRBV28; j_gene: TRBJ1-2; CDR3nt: TGTGCCAGCAGTCTGACAGGGTCGTCTAACTATGGCTACACCTTC; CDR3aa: CASSLTGSSNYGYTF
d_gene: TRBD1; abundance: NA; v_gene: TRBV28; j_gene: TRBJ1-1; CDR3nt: TGTGCCAGCAGCGCCCCAGGGGGTATGAACACTGAAGCTTTCTTT; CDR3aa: CASSAPGGMNTEAFF
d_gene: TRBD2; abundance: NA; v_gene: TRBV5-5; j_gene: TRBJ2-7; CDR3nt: TGTGCCAGCAGCTTGGGGCTAGCGGGAGGGGCCTCTCCCTACGAGCAGTACTTC; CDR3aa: CASSLGLAGGASPYEQYF
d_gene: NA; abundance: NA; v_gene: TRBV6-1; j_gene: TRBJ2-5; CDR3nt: TGTGCCAGCAGTGAAAAGGCGGAGCTCAAGACCCAGTACTTC; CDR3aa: CASSEKAELKTQYF
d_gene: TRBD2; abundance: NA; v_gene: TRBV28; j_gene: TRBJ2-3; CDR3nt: TGTGCCAGCAGTTCCACAGGGACTAGCGGGAGGGACCCAGATACGCAGTATTTT; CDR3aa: CASSSTGTSGRDPDTQYF
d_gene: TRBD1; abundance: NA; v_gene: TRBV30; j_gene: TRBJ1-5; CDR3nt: TGTGCCTGGAGTCCGGGACAGGGAGTAGGGAATCAGCCCCAGCATTTT; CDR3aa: CAWSPGQGVGNQPQHF
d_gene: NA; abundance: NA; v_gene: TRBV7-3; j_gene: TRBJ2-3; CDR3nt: TGTGCCAGCAGCTTAACGATCTATCCCCCAGATACGCAGTATTTT; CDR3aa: CASSLTIYPPDTQYF
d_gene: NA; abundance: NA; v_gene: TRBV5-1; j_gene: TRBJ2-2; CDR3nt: TGCGCCAGCAGCTTGGCGGCTAGAAGCACCGGGGAGCTGTTTTTT; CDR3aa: CASSLAARSTGELFF
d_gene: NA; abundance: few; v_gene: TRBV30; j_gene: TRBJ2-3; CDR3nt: TGTGCCTGGAGTGTGGGGGGAACAGATACGCAGTATTTT; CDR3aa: CAWSVGGTDTQYF
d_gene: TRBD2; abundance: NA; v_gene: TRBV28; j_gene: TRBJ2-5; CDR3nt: TGTGCCAGCAGGGCCGGACTAGCGGGAGGGGAAGAGACCCAGTACTTC; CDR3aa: CASRAGLAGGEETQYF
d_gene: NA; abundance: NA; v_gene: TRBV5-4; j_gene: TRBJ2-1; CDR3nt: TGTGCCAGCAGCTTGGCTCTGGGGAGCTCCTACAATGAGCAGTTCTTC; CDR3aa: CASSLALGSSYNEQFF
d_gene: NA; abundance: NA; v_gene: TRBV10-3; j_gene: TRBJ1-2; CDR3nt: TGTGCCATCAGTGAGCCGGACGGATTTAGTGGCTACACCTTC; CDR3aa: CAISEPDGFSGYTF
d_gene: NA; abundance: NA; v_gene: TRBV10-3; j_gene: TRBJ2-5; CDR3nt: TGTGCCATCAGTGAGATCGAAGGATACGGGACCCAGTACTTC; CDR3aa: CAISEIEGYGTQYF
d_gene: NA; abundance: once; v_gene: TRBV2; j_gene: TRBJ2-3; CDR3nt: TGTGCCAGCAGGGTGCTTGTGGGGGACCGCACAGATACGCAGTATTTT; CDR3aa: CASRVLVGDRTDTQYF
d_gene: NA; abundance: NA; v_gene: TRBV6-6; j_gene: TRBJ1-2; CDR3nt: TGTGCCAGCAGTTACTCGACAGACTATGGCTACACCTTC; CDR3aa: CASSYSTDYGYTF
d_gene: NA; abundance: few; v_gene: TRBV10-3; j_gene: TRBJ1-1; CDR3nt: TGTGCCATCGGGTTAGGGGAGAACACTGAAGCTTTCTTT; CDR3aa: CAIGLGENTEAFF
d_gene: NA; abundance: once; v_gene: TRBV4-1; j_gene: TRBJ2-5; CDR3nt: TGCGCCAGCAGCCAGGAGGGGGGCGCGGTCCGAGAGACCCAGTACTTC; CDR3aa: CASSQEGGAVRETQYF
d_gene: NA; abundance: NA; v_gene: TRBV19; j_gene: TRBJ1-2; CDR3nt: TGTGCCAGTAGTAGTTCAAGTGGCGGGACACTAAATGGCTACACCTTC; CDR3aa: CASSSSSGGTLNGYTF
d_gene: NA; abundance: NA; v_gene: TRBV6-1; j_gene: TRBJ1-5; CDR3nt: TGTGCCAGCAGTGAAGTGCGAATCCCCCTGGTACAGCCCCAGCATTTT; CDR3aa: CASSEVRIPLVQPQHF
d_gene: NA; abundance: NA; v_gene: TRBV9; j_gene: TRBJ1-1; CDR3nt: TGTGCCAGCAGCGCATGGGACATCGGGATGGGGAACACTGAAGCTTTCTTT; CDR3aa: CASSAWDIGMGNTEAFF
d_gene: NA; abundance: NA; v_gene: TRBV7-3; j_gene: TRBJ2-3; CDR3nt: TGTGCCAGCAGCTTATCGGGGTCGGATACGCAGTATTTT; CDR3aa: CASSLSGSDTQYF
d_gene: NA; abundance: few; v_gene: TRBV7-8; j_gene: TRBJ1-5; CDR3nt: TGTGCCAGCAGCCCCAAGAGAGTGAGCAATCAGCCCCAGCATTTT; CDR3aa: CASSPKRVSNQPQHF
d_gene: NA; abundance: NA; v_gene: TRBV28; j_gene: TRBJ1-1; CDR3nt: TGTGCCAGCAGTTATTTAAGGTCAATGAACACTGAAGCTTTCTTT; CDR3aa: CASSYLRSMNTEAFF
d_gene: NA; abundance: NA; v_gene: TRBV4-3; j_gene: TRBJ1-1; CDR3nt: TGCGCCAGCACCCGGACAGCCTTGAACACTGAAGCTTTCTTT; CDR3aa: CASTRTALNTEAFF
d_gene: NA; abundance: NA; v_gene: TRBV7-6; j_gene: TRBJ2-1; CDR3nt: TGTGCCAGCAGCTTAGAAGGTAGCGGAGCAGAGCAGTTCTTC; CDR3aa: CASSLEGSGAEQFF